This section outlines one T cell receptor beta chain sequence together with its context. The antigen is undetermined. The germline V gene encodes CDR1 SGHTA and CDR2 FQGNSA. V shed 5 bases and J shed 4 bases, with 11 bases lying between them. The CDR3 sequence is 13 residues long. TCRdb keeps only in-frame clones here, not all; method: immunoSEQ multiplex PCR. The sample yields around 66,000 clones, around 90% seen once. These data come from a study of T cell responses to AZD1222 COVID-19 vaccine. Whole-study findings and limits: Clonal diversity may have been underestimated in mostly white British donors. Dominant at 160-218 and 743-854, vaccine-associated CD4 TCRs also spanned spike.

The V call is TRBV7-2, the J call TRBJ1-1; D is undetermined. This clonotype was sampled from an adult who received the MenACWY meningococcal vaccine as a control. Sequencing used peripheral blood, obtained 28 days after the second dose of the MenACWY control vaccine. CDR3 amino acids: CASSPFRGTEAFF. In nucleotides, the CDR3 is TGTGCCAGCAGCCCGTTCAGAGGCACTGAAGCTTTCTTT.